This T cell receptor (beta chain) came from a study of cytomegalovirus exposure and HLA in healthy donors. On the study more broadly: Of the donors genotyped, several hundred in all, about 81% fell in the Caucasian-associated ancestry cluster. Whole-study results and caveats: TCR beta chains numbering under 200 were designated cytomegalovirus-associated.

J gave up 5 bases and V 0 bases, and 9 bases lay outside the gene matches. Germline V gene lookup returns CDR1 MNHEY and CDR2 SVGAGI. This CDR3 spans 16 amino acids. This clone was detected only once. The antigen remains unidentified. In the PCR, 60 Vbeta and 13 Jbeta primers were used. Using immunoSEQ multiplex PCR, the repertoire was profiled, and TCRdb retains in-frame clones only, with some absent. This table has around 170,000 clones, 80% to 85% appearing once. The rearrangement links TRBV6-5 to TRBJ2-5; TRBD2 aligns across 7 bases. The specimen sequenced was PBMCs. The receptor's source is a man in his forties in good health and CMV-seropositive. The CDR3 DNA reads TGTGCCAGCAGTTACTCGAGTTGGCAGGGAGGGGAGACCCAGTACTTC. It translates to CASSYSSWQGGETQYF.